These 32 T cell receptor beta chains came from one sample sequenced in a study of cytomegalovirus exposure and HLA in healthy donors. In the PCR, 60 Vbeta and 13 Jbeta primers were used. Profiling relied on immunoSEQ multiplex PCR, and the TCRdb table lists in-frame clones only, not all of them. The sample holds over 120,000 clones; 80% are singletons and the top ten take roughly 4.5%. The sample consisted of PBMCs. These receptors all come from a man in his forties in good health and CMV-seronegative.

The V and J genes are TRBV5-6 and TRBJ1-2, with 10 bases identical to TRBD1. CDR1 and CDR2 (germline): SGHDT, YYEEEE. The V gene end was trimmed by 4 bases and the J gene end by 5 bases; junction bases not matched to a gene: 8. There are 15 residues in the CDR3. The CDR3: CASSVRDRGGYGYTF. CDR3 coding DNA: TGTGCCAGCAGCGTCCGGGACAGGGGCGGTTATGGCTACACCTTC.

V is TRBV7-3 and J is TRBJ1-3; no firm D call. Germline loops: CDR1 SGHTA, CDR2 FQGTGA. The CDR3 totals 14 residues. The V gene lost 2 bases and the J gene lost 4 bases, with 9 bases spanning the gap. CDR3 residues: CASSLGGWGNTIYF. The CDR3 coding sequence is TGTGCCAGCAGCTTAGGAGGTTGGGGAAACACCATATATTTT.

This sequence joins TRBV23-1 and TRBJ1-1; D is possibly TRBD1 (5 bases). TRBV23-1 is recorded as an ORF, its role being uncertain. The germline V and J ends were trimmed by 0 bases and 1 base, with 12 bases remaining between them. The CDR3 is made up of 16 amino acids. CDR3 protein: CASSQSGSGPNTEAFF. The DNA for the CDR3 is TGCGCCAGCAGTCAATCGGGGTCAGGGCCGAACACTGAAGCTTTCTTT.

The chain combines TRBV5-1 with TRBJ2-2; TRBD2 agrees at 12 bases. The CDR3 is 17 residues long. In germline, CDR1 is SGHRS, CDR2 YFSETQ. V was pared by 3 bases and J by 4 bases, with 7 bases of the junction left unmatched. As DNA, the CDR3 is TGCGCCAGCAGCTCCACCCTAGCGGGGGGGGGCACCGGGGAGCTGTTTTTT. Its protein is CASSSTLAGGGTGELFF.

The J gene is TRBJ1-6, the V gene TRBV19; 7 bases agree with TRBD1. Per germline, CDR1 LNHDA and CDR2 SQIVND (reference sequence). This CDR3 contains 15 residues. The J segment lost 2 bases and the V segment lost 6 bases, leaving 4 bases of the junction unmatched. The CDR3 nucleotides are TGTGCCAGTAGGGCCGACAGGGCCTATAATTCACCCCTCCACTTT. Its protein product is CASRADRAYNSPLHF.

V and J are TRBV7-2 and TRBJ1-2; 8 bases fit TRBD1. Germline V lookup: CDR1 SGHTA, CDR2 FQGNSA. After removal of 4 bases from V and 6 bases from J, the junction contained 7 bases not matched to a gene. The CDR3 extends over 14 amino acids. CDR3 in amino acids: CASSSGQGVNGYTF. CDR3 in DNA: TGTGCCAGCAGCTCCGGACAGGGTGTGAATGGCTACACCTTC.

This chain joins TRBV30 and TRBJ2-7; 11 positions agree with TRBD1. The CDR3 contains 17 residues. The V and J ends lost 2 bases and 1 base, in that order; junction bases with no gene match: 10. Germline lookup yields CDR1 GTSNPN and CDR2 SVGIG (reference sequence). DNA of the CDR3: TGTGCCTGGAGTCTCGAGCCAGGGACAGGGGGTTCCTACGAGCAGTACTTC. Its translation: CAWSLEPGTGGSYEQYF.

CDR3 sequence: CASSQEGTGELFF. In DNA, the CDR3 is TGTGCCAGCAGCCAGGAGGGGACCGGGGAGCTGTTTTTT. V usage is TRBV11-3 and J usage is TRBJ2-2; D might be TRBD2 (6 bases). Germline V gene data show CDR1 as SGHNT and CDR2 as YENEEA. The V end lost 5 bases, the J end lost 5 bases, and 9 bases lay between the germline ends. The CDR3 has 13 residues.

The V call is TRBV9, the J call TRBJ1-2, with D possibly being TRBD1 (6 bases). Per the germline V gene, CDR1 is SGDLS and CDR2 is YYNGEE. The CDR3 has 14 amino acids. Trimming took 0 bases from V and 4 from J, leaving 10 bases between them. In nucleotides, the CDR3 is TGTGCCAGCAGCGTAGCTGACAGGATCTATGGCTACACCTTC. Translated, it gives CASSVADRIYGYTF.

The V gene is TRBV28, the J gene TRBJ2-5; perhaps TRBD1 as D (5 bases). The V gene lost 5 bases and the J gene lost 2 bases, with 27 bases spanning the gap. The germline V gene encodes CDR1 MDHEN and CDR2 SYDVKM. This CDR3 has 19 amino acids. CDR3 DNA sequence: TGTGCCAGCAGTCAACTTTATGGTAACAGGTTGGATTATCAAGAGACCCAGTACTTC. This codes for CASSQLYGNRLDYQETQYF. Based on the CDR3 plus reference TRBV28 and TRBJ2-5, the full variable domain is DVKVTQSSRYLVKRTGEKVFLECVQDMDHENMFWYRQDPGLGLRLIYFSYDVKMKEKGDIPEGYSVSREKKERFSLILESASTNQTSMYLCASSQLYGNRLDYQETQYFGPGTRLLVL.

The chain is built from TRBV28 and TRBJ2-7, with TRBD2 identical over 9 bases. J lost 2 bases, V lost 6 bases, and 5 bases had no gene match. The CDR3 length is 14 residues. Germline values: CDR1 MDHEN, CDR2 SYDVKM. CDR3 coding DNA: TGTGCCAGCAGCTCCCAGCGGGGGGCCTACGAGCAGTACTTC. It specifies CASSSQRGAYEQYF. The full variable domain, in which reference TRBV28 and TRBJ2-7 provide the parts outside the CDR3, is DVKVTQSSRYLVKRTGEKVFLECVQDMDHENMFWYRQDPGLGLRLIYFSYDVKMKEKGDIPEGYSVSREKKERFSLILESASTNQTSMYLCASSSQRGAYEQYFGPGTRLTVT.

The chain combines TRBV7-9 with TRBJ2-5, with 14 bases matching TRBD2. The DNA end is a closer match to TRBJ2-7, so the J assignment may be wrong. Germline-derived CDR1 and CDR2 are SEHNR and FQNEAQ (reference sequence). CDR3 length: 16 residues. This CDR3 reads CASIRIGTSGGYEQYF. The CDR3, as DNA: TGTGCCAGCATCCGAATAGGGACTAGCGGGGGCTACGAGCAGTACTTC.

The chain joins TRBV19 to TRBJ2-3, with 9 bases that match TRBD2. After removal of 7 bases from V and 5 bases from J, the junction contained 13 bases not matched to a gene. This CDR3 spans 16 amino acids. The V gene's germline CDR1 is LNHDA and CDR2 SQIVND (reference sequence). CDR3 region: CASKGGRGVREDTQYF. Here the CDR3 DNA reads TGTGCCAGTAAAGGCGGGAGGGGGGTTCGTGAAGATACGCAGTATTTT.

In its sample, this clone was seen a few times. The chain combines TRBV29-1 with TRBJ2-2; 7 nucleotides line up with TRBD1. Germline CDR1 is SQVTM and CDR2 is ANQGSEA. After removal of 6 bases from V and 0 bases from J, the junction contained 7 bases not matched to a gene. This CDR3 spans 15 amino acids. The CDR3 reads CSVQGGQTNTGELFF. DNA of the CDR3: TGCAGCGTCCAAGGGGGACAGACGAACACCGGGGAGCTGTTTTTT.

The chain recombines TRBV18 with TRBJ2-7, with D tentatively TRBD2 (7 bases). The CDR3 loop spans 15 amino acids. Deletions cut 3 bases from V and 0 bases from J, with 12 bases between. Germline lookup yields CDR1 KGHSH and CDR2 LQKENI. The CDR3, as DNA: TGTGCCAGCTCACCTGAAGGGGGGGCCTCCTACGAGCAGTACTTC. It yields the protein CASSPEGGASYEQYF.

J is TRBJ2-7 and V is TRBV23-1; 7 positions match TRBD1. TRBV23-1 is classed as an ORF, of uncertain function. CDR3 size: 16 residues. With V trimmed by 0 bases and J by 1 base, 6 bases remained unmatched. CDR3 sequence (DNA): TGCGCCAGCAGTCAATCTCGGGACAGCCGGTCCTACGAGCAGTACTTC. Translated, it gives CASSQSRDSRSYEQYF.

The chain employs TRBV15 and TRBJ1-2, with D possibly being TRBD1 (5 bases). Germline CDR1 is LNHNV and CDR2 is YYDKDF (reference sequence). Trimming stripped 1 base from V and 8 bases from J, with 14 bases between. The CDR3 contains 14 residues. The CDR3 DNA reads TGTGCCACCAGCAGAGCGGGGGGGGAAGGGGGCTACACCTTC. This codes for CATSRAGGEGGYTF.

The CDR3 here is CSVVSSGSEAFF. In DNA form, the CDR3 reads TGCAGCGTTGTATCGTCGGGTTCTGAAGCTTTCTTT. The chain is built from TRBV29-1 and TRBJ1-1; D call uncertain. V was cut by 4 bases and J by 6 bases, with 12 bases left in between. CDR3 length: 12 residues. Germline V gives CDR1 SQVTM, CDR2 ANQGSEA.

This rearrangement joins TRBV4-3 to TRBJ1-4; TRBD1 matches 9 bases. This CDR3 is built from 18 residues. The V and J ends lost 0 bases and 0 bases, in that order; junction bases with no gene match: 5. Germline-derived CDR1 and CDR2 are LGHNA and YSLEER. The CDR3 sequence is CASSQDGGQGTTNEKLFF. CDR3 in DNA: TGCGCCAGCAGCCAAGATGGGGGACAGGGAACAACTAATGAAAAACTGTTTTTT.

This sequence joins TRBV20-1 and TRBJ1-1; D gene ambiguous. Looked up from germline, CDR1 is DFQATT and CDR2 is SNEGSKA (reference sequence). CDR3 length: 11 residues. V was trimmed by 3 bases and J by 3 bases, leaving 5 bases between them. CDR3 nucleotide sequence: TGCAGTGCTAGGCGGGACACTGAAGCTTTCTTT. Protein product: CSARRDTEAFF.

On this clone: The identical CDR3 is also encoded by other nucleotide sequences in the sample. The rearrangement joins TRBV7-2 to TRBJ2-1; D is unresolved. The CDR3 is made up of 11 amino acids. Trimming took 1 base from V and 10 from J, leaving 5 bases between them. CDR1 SGHTA and CDR2 FQGNSA come from the germline V gene. CDR3 loop: CASSLGHEQFF. The CDR3 DNA sequence: TGTGCCAGCAGCTTAGGGCACGAGCAGTTCTTC.

V and J are TRBV2 and TRBJ1-5; D may be TRBD1 (5 bases). V lost 5 bases and J lost 0, with 8 bases in between. CDR3 length: 14 residues. CDR1 SNHLY and CDR2 FYNNEI come from the germline V gene. The CDR3 DNA is TGTGCCAGCAGTCGGGGGTATAGCAATCAGCCCCAGCATTTT. This codes for CASSRGYSNQPQHF.

This chain connects TRBV5-6 to TRBJ1-2, with D perhaps TRBD1 (5 bases). The CDR3 runs 16 residues. Germline CDR1 reads SGHDT; CDR2 reads YYEEEE. V was clipped by 3 bases and J by 5 bases, with 20 bases between them. In DNA form, the CDR3 reads TGTGCCAGCAGCTGGGCTTCGATACTCGGGGGGTATGGCTACACCTTC. Translated: CASSWASILGGYGYTF.

V gene TRBV9 combines with J gene TRBJ2-3, with TRBD2 identical over 13 bases. Trimming removed 0 bases from V and 5 bases from J; junction bases left unmatched: 3. The V gene's germline CDR1 is SGDLS and CDR2 YYNGEE. The CDR3 loop spans 16 amino acids. The CDR3 region is CASSVELAGGQDTQYF. CDR3 bases: TGTGCCAGCAGCGTAGAACTAGCGGGGGGGCAAGATACGCAGTATTTT.

V and J are TRBV15 and TRBJ2-7, with 10 bases matching TRBD1. V was clipped by 0 bases and J by 2 bases; unmatched bases: 4. CDR1 LNHNV and CDR2 YYDKDF come from the germline V gene (reference sequence). The CDR3 runs to 16 residues. This CDR3 is CATSREDRGIAYEQYF. The CDR3, as DNA: TGTGCCACCAGCAGAGAGGACAGGGGGATTGCCTACGAGCAGTACTTC.

The J gene is TRBJ2-5, the V gene TRBV4-3; 10 positions match TRBD2. Per the germline V gene, CDR1 is LGHNA and CDR2 is YSLEER. Unmatched junction bases numbered 6, after V lost 4 bases and J lost 1 base. The CDR3 length is 16 residues. For the CDR3, the DNA is TGCGCCAGCAGCCGAAATAGCGGGGGGTCCCAAGAGACCCAGTACTTC. Translation gives CASSRNSGGSQETQYF.

The V and J genes are TRBV9 and TRBJ2-2; 10 bases map to TRBD1. V was clipped by 0 bases and J by 3 bases; unmatched bases: 17. The CDR3 contains 21 residues. The germline gives CDR1 SGDLS, CDR2 YYNGEE. DNA for the CDR3: TGTGCCAGCAGCGTAGAGATCCGGGACAGGGGACATTGGAGATACACCGGGGAGCTGTTTTTT. This codes for CASSVEIRDRGHWRYTGELFF.

This sequence joins TRBV14 and TRBJ1-2; D remains ambiguous. The CDR3 length is 15 residues. Per germline, CDR1 SGHDN and CDR2 FVKESK. The V end lost 3 bases, the J end lost 6 bases, and 17 bases lay between the germline ends. The CDR3 DNA reads as TGTGCCAGCAGCCAGCAAATGATGGCCGCAGATGGCTACACCTTC. Its translation: CASSQQMMAADGYTF. Supplemented by reference TRBV14 and TRBJ1-2, the full variable domain reads EAGVTQFPSHSVIEKGQTVTLRCDPISGHDNLYWYRRVMGKEIKFLLHFVKESKQDESGMPNNRFLAERTGGTYSTLKVQPAELEDSGVYFCASSQQMMAADGYTFGSGTRLTVV.

This clone was seen a few times. The chain combines TRBV2 with TRBJ2-7; D perhaps matches TRBD2 (6 bases). Germline assignment: CDR1 SNHLY and CDR2 FYNNEI. The CDR3 consists of 15 residues. V lost 1 base and J lost 2, with 12 bases in between. The CDR3 nucleotides read TGTGCCAGCAGTGAAGGAGGGACTGTGACCTACGAGCAGTACTTC. Its protein is CASSEGGTVTYEQYF.

The V and J genes are TRBV6-6 and TRBJ2-7; 10 bases fit TRBD1. This CDR3 is 15 amino acids long. J gave up 4 bases and V 6 bases, and 9 bases lay outside the gene matches. Germline V gene sequence: CDR1 MNHNY, CDR2 SVGAGI (reference sequence). Here the CDR3 reads CASSPRQGARYEQYF. CDR3 sequence (DNA): TGTGCCAGCAGCCCCCGACAGGGGGCGCGTTACGAGCAGTACTTC.

The V and J genes are TRBV5-4 and TRBJ2-5, with TRBD2 matching over 11 bases. V was pared by 4 bases and J by 1 base, with 9 bases of the junction left unmatched. Germline V lookup: CDR1 SGHNT, CDR2 YYREEE (reference sequence). This CDR3 is built from 17 residues. Here the CDR3 reads CASSPLGLAGGQETQYF. CDR3 in DNA: TGTGCCAGCAGCCCGCTTGGGCTAGCGGGGGGCCAAGAGACCCAGTACTTC.

This chain connects TRBV5-1 to TRBJ2-2; 9 bases agree with TRBD1. CDR3 length: 16 amino acids. J gave up 4 bases and V 2 bases, and 6 bases lay outside the gene matches. The germline CDR1 and CDR2 sequences are SGHRS and YFSETQ. Written as DNA, the CDR3 is TGCGCCAGCAGCTTCCAGGGACAGGGACTCACCGGGGAGCTGTTTTTT. Amino acids: CASSFQGQGLTGELFF.